These 24 T cell receptor beta chains were all obtained from the same sample, sequenced in a study of cytomegalovirus exposure and HLA in healthy donors. Primers: 60 Vbeta forward and 13 Jbeta reverse. Produced via immunoSEQ multiplex PCR; TCRdb's table is partial and in-frame only. The sample holds around 100,000 clones, 65% seen once. Sequencing was carried out using PBMCs. The receptors here all came from a man aged 25-40 years in good health and CMV-seropositive.

A word on this clone: Other DNA sequences of this sample code for an identical CDR3. This chain links TRBV2 with TRBJ2-7; 8 nucleotides agree with TRBD2. Germline lookup yields CDR1 SNHLY and CDR2 FYNNEI. The CDR3 extends over 14 amino acids. Trimming took 2 bases from V and 3 from J; bases not matched to a gene: 3. The CDR3 region is CASSEQGTSYEQYF. The CDR3 DNA reads as TGTGCCAGCAGTGAACAGGGGACTAGCTACGAGCAGTACTTC. Together with reference TRBV2 and TRBJ2-7, the CDR3 gives the full variable domain: EPEVTQTPSHQVTQMGQEVILRCVPISNHLYFYWYRQILGQKVEFLVSFYNNEISEKSEIFDDQFSVERPDGSNFTLKIRSTKLEDSAMYFCASSEQGTSYEQYFGPGTRLTVT.

The chain uses TRBV6-6 and TRBJ2-7; D is possibly TRBD1 (6 bases). The germline V gene encodes CDR1 MNHNY and CDR2 SVGAGI (reference sequence). V lost 7 bases and J 0 bases, leaving 16 bases between the germline ends. The CDR3 extends over 15 amino acids. For the CDR3, the DNA is TGTGCCAGCATCCAGGGGCCGGTGAGCTCCTACGAGCAGTACTTC. Residues: CASIQGPVSSYEQYF.

This clone was seen only once. The chain couples TRBV19 to TRBJ1-1; 7 bases agree with TRBD1. CDR3 length: 14 residues. Germline CDR1 is LNHDA and CDR2 is SQIVND (reference sequence). V shed 11 bases and J 1 base; nucleotides not matched to a gene: 10. The CDR3 DNA reads TGTGCCTCCTTAGGGGGCCAGGGGAACACTGAAGCTTTCTTT. This sequence encodes CASLGGQGNTEAFF.

The J gene is TRBJ2-2, the V gene TRBV19; D might be TRBD1 (5 bases). Germline lookup yields CDR1 LNHDA and CDR2 SQIVND (reference sequence). Trimming stripped 4 bases from V and 9 bases from J, with 9 bases between. This CDR3 comprises 12 residues. CDR3 bases: TGTGCCAGTAGTAAAGGGGATCGGGAGCTGTTTTTT. It encodes CASSKGDRELFF.

This rearrangement joins TRBV21-1 to TRBJ1-5; TRBD1, the D gene given by the table, was not confirmed from the DNA. TRBV21-1 is a pseudogene segment. The CDR3 runs to 14 residues. The CDR3 DNA is TGTGCCAGCCCCCTCGGGACAGGGTCTCAGCCCCAGCATTTT. Its protein product is CASPLGTGSQPQHF.

This rearrangement joins TRBV7-9 to TRBJ1-2; D may be TRBD1 (6 bases). The CDR3 spans 14 residues. Germline CDR1 and CDR2: SEHNR and FQNEAQ (reference sequence). Trimming removed 6 bases from V and 0 bases from J, with 11 bases in between. The CDR3 DNA follows: TGTGCCAGCAGTTTCCCAGGGGCTAACTATGGCTACACCTTC. Translating gives CASSFPGANYGYTF.

This clone has a single count. The chain links TRBV30 to TRBJ2-3; TRBD1 agrees at 8 bases. Germline V CDR1 and CDR2: GTSNPN, SVGIG (reference sequence). The CDR3 is made up of 12 amino acids. Trimming removed 5 bases from V and 10 bases from J; junction bases left unmatched: 8. CDR3 in DNA: TGTGCCTGGGAAGGACAGGGCCGAGCGCAGTATTTT. Translating gives CAWEGQGRAQYF.

This clone occurred once. The rearrangement links TRBV6-5 to TRBJ2-7; D possibly corresponds to TRBD2 (6 bases). Trimming shortened V by 5 bases and J by 2 bases, and 13 bases separated the two germline ends. Germline V gives CDR1 MNHEY, CDR2 SVGAGI. The CDR3 has 14 residues. The CDR3 DNA reads as TGTGCCAGCAGTGCGGGACCTTGGGCCTACGAGCAGTACTTC. It specifies CASSAGPWAYEQYF.

This chain uses TRBV19 with TRBJ1-5; D not resolved. The germline gives CDR1 LNHDA, CDR2 SQIVND (reference sequence). The V and J ends lost 7 bases and 0 bases respectively, with 13 bases between them. The length of the CDR3 is 15 residues. CDR3 sequence: CASTPAGGSNQPQHF. As DNA, the CDR3 is TGTGCCAGTACCCCAGCTGGCGGTAGCAATCAGCCCCAGCATTTT. Looking up the rest from reference TRBV19 and TRBJ1-5 gives the full variable domain: DGGITQSPKYLFRKEGQNVTLSCEQNLNHDAMYWYRQDPGQGLRLIYYSQIVNDFQKGDIAEGYSVSREKKESFPLTVTSAQKNPTAFYLCASTPAGGSNQPQHFGDGTRLSIL.

This clone was picked up a small number of times. The V call is TRBV19, the J call TRBJ2-2, with 8 bases identical to TRBD1. The trim removed 3 bases at V and 5 bases at J, leaving 5 bases unmatched. Germline loops: CDR1 LNHDA, CDR2 SQIVND (reference sequence). CDR3 length: 15 amino acids. This chain's CDR3 is CASSIGQGRTGELFF. The CDR3 nucleotides read TGTGCCAGTAGTATTGGACAGGGCCGAACCGGGGAGCTGTTTTTT.

The V call is TRBV19, the J call TRBJ2-4, with 8 positions matching TRBD2. This CDR3 is 16 amino acids long. Germline CDR1 LNHDA, CDR2 SQIVND (reference sequence). The J segment lost 3 bases and the V segment lost 4 bases, leaving 8 bases of the junction unmatched. In DNA form, the CDR3 reads TGTGCCAGTAGTACCAGACTGACTAGCGTCAAAAACATTCAGTACTTC. This codes for CASSTRLTSVKNIQYF.

This clone was seen a handful of times. This chain links TRBV4-1 with TRBJ2-1; possibly TRBD1 for D (5 bases). The CDR3 has 13 amino acids. Between the trimmed V and J ends, which lost 6 bases and 10 bases, there was a span of 16 bases. Germline CDR1 is MGHRA and CDR2 is YSYEKL. The CDR3 nucleotides read TGCGCCAGCAGAGGTACAGGCCTCGAGGAGCAGTTCTTC. Amino acids: CASRGTGLEEQFF.

This clone was seen more than once but under ten times. CDR3 sequence reads: CASSEAGLQPQHF. The CDR3 region has the DNA TGTGCCAGCAGTGAGGCAGGATTACAGCCCCAGCATTTT. This rearrangement joins TRBV2 to TRBJ1-5; unclear D gene. Germline CDR1 reads SNHLY; CDR2 reads FYNNEI. This CDR3 contains 13 residues. V lost 3 bases and J lost 7, with 10 bases in between.

This clone was observed a handful of times. The chain carries TRBV6-1 and TRBJ1-5; 8 nucleotides match TRBD1. After removal of 7 bases from V and 2 bases from J, the junction contained 4 bases not matched to a gene. Germline CDR1 reads MNHNS; CDR2 reads SASEGT. The CDR3 loop spans 14 amino acids. The CDR3 DNA follows: TGTGCCAGCACCGACAGGGGAGGCAATCAGCCCCAGCATTTT. Translating gives CASTDRGGNQPQHF.

A word on this clone: Mismatch with germline at one junction end may stem from a read error. The chain couples TRBV15 to TRBJ2-5; the match to TRBD1 covers 7 bases. CDR1 and CDR2 from the germline V gene are LNHNV and YYDKDF (reference sequence). This CDR3 spans 14 amino acids. The CDR3 here is CATGRQGGQETQYF. DNA for the CDR3: TGTGCCACCGGCAGACAGGGTGGACAAGAGACCCAGTACTTC.

This clone was counted between two and nine times. The V gene is TRBV27, the J gene TRBJ2-2, with 9 bases that match TRBD1. CDR3 size: 14 residues. J gave up 7 bases and V 5 bases, and 5 bases lay outside the gene matches. CDR1 and CDR2 (germline): MNHEY, SMNVEV (reference sequence). CDR3 DNA: TGTGCCAGCAGTCCTGGGACAGGGCTCGGGGAGCTGTTTTTT. It specifies CASSPGTGLGELFF.

This chain uses TRBV7-2 with TRBJ2-1; 7 bases line up with TRBD1. Germline loops: CDR1 SGHTA, CDR2 FQGNSA. V trimming: 2 bases; J trimming: 2 bases; junction bases outside the gene matches: 3. The CDR3 runs to 15 residues. CDR3 sequence (DNA): TGTGCCAGCAGCTTACAAGGGGGCACCTACAATGAGCAGTTCTTC. Encoded protein: CASSLQGGTYNEQFF.

CDR3 residues: CASSFIYGSYEQYF. DNA of the CDR3: TGCGCCAGCAGCTTTATCTACGGCTCCTACGAGCAGTACTTC. The chain employs TRBV5-1 and TRBJ2-7; D is uncertain. CDR3 length: 14 amino acids. V was trimmed by 2 bases and J by 0 bases, leaving 9 bases between them. Per the germline V gene, CDR1 is SGHRS and CDR2 is YFSETQ. The whole variable domain, filled in from reference TRBV5-1 and TRBJ2-7, reads KAGVTQTPRYLIKTRGQQVTLSCSPISGHRSVSWYQQTPGQGLQFLFEYFSETQRNKGNFPGRFSGRQFSNSRSEMNVSTLELGDSALYLCASSFIYGSYEQYFGPGTRLTVT.

This chain joins TRBV5-6 and TRBJ2-3, with D tentatively TRBD2 (7 bases). Trimming stripped 6 bases from V and 4 bases from J, with 21 bases between. CDR3 length: 16 residues. Germline assignment: CDR1 SGHDT and CDR2 YYEEEE. The CDR3 region has the DNA TGTGCCAGCATTCCTATGTCGGGGGGCCAATCAGATACGCAGTATTTT. This encodes CASIPMSGGQSDTQYF.

V usage is TRBV7-9 and J usage is TRBJ2-6, with D hard to call. Germline values: CDR1 SEHNR, CDR2 FQNEAQ (reference sequence). Trimming took off 6 bases at V and 1 base at J, with 10 bases between the two ends. The length of the CDR3 is 15 residues. CDR3 sequence: CASSLEASGANVLTF. CDR3 nucleotide sequence: TGTGCCAGCAGTCTAGAGGCATCTGGGGCCAACGTCCTGACTTTC.

This chain uses TRBV6-1 with TRBJ1-1, with a possible D match to TRBD1 (5 bases). CDR3 length equals 13 residues. CDR1 is MNHNS and CDR2 is SASEGT in the germline V gene. V gave up 7 bases and J gave up 5 bases, with 14 bases separating them. The CDR3 coding sequence is TGTGCCAGCACGTCCGGCAGGGCGACTGAAGCTTTCTTT. Translated, it gives CASTSGRATEAFF.

Written as DNA, the CDR3 is TGTGCCAGCAGCTTAACAGGGGTCACTGAAGCTTTCTTT. Residues: CASSLTGVTEAFF. The chain recombines TRBV11-3 with TRBJ1-1; 7 nucleotides align to TRBD1. The CDR3 is made up of 13 amino acids. Per germline, CDR1 SGHNT and CDR2 YENEEA. V lost 2 bases and J lost 4; bases outside the gene matches: 1.

The chain couples TRBV14 to TRBJ1-3, with 10 bases aligning to TRBD1. Germline loops: CDR1 SGHDN, CDR2 FVKESK. The CDR3 sequence is 16 residues long. V trimming: 11 bases; J trimming: 0 bases; junction bases outside the gene matches: 10. CDR3 region: CACVGQGFYSGNTIYF. In nucleotides, the CDR3 is TGTGCCTGCGTGGGACAGGGGTTTTACTCTGGAAACACCATATATTTT.

The rearrangement uses TRBV4-2 and TRBJ2-5; 8 bases agree with TRBD2. Germline CDR1 LGHNA, CDR2 YNFKEQ. V lost 1 base to trimming and J lost 1 base; unmatched junction nucleotides: 5. The CDR3 spans 16 residues. The CDR3 spells CASSQVSGELQETQYF. The CDR3 DNA reads TGTGCCAGCAGCCAAGTTAGCGGGGAGCTCCAAGAGACCCAGTACTTC.